These 25 T cell receptor beta chains were sequenced from one sample in a study of control samples from healthy donors and cancer patients. Clones were read by immunoSEQ multiplex PCR, and TCRdb kept only the in-frame ones, dropping some. The sample includes more than 95,000 clones, about 90% of them seen just once. Sample: blood. The receptor set was obtained from a young man in good health.

The table lists this clone with a few counts. This sequence joins TRBV15 and TRBJ1-2; unclear D gene. CDR3 length: 16 amino acids. The V end lost 3 bases, the J end lost 4 bases, and 18 bases lay between the germline ends. Germline values: CDR1 LNHNV, CDR2 YYDKDF (reference sequence). CDR3 nucleotides: TGTGCCACCAGCAGCAACCTAAGGGAGGCCCTCTATGGCTACACCTTC. As protein: CATSSNLREALYGYTF.

This clone was observed a few times. J is TRBJ2-1 and V is TRBV7-3; D might be TRBD2 (6 bases). CDR1 is SGHTA, CDR2 FQGTGA, per germline. The CDR3 loop spans 14 amino acids. V was clipped by 4 bases and J by 3 bases, with 10 bases between them. This CDR3 reads CASSSGLNYNEQFF. CDR3 coding DNA: TGTGCCAGCAGCTCCGGACTAAACTACAATGAGCAGTTCTTC.

The chain carries TRBV9 and TRBJ1-2; D unclear. Trimming removed 6 bases from V and 5 bases from J, with 5 bases in between. Germline V CDR1 and CDR2: SGDLS, YYNGEE. This CDR3 spans 10 amino acids. In DNA form, the CDR3 reads TGTGCCAGCACCGGTTATGGCTACACCTTC. Translating gives CASTGYGYTF. Complete variable domain (other parts from reference TRBV9 and TRBJ1-2): DSGVTQTPKHLITATGQRVTLRCSPRSGDLSVYWYQQSLDQGLQFLIQYYNGEERAKGNILERFSAQQFPDLHSELNLSSLELGDSALYFCASTGYGYTFGSGTRLTVV.

The rearrangement uses TRBV3-1 (or the pseudogene TRBV3-2) and TRBJ1-2; 12 bases map to TRBD1. The CDR3 is 18 amino acids. CDR1 is LGHDT, CDR2 YNNKEL, per germline (reference sequence). With V trimmed by 3 bases and J by 4 bases, 12 bases remained unmatched. The CDR3 loop is CASSHHSGTGGSVYGYTF. The CDR3 nucleotides read TGTGCCAGCAGCCATCATTCCGGGACAGGGGGCTCGGTCTATGGCTACACCTTC.

This chain joins TRBV12-3 or TRBV12-4 and TRBJ1-2; D might be TRBD1 (5 bases). V was shortened by 2 bases and J by 4 bases, with 8 bases between the two germline ends. The CDR3 is made up of 13 amino acids. The DNA for the CDR3 is TGTGCCAGCAGTTTAAGGGGTAGCTATGGCTACACCTTC. Its translation is CASSLRGSYGYTF.

This chain uses TRBV6-5 with TRBJ2-5, with D possibly matching TRBD2 (5 bases). This CDR3 region has 14 residues. CDR1 is MNHEY, CDR2 SVGAGI, per germline. Trimming pared 7 bases from V and 4 bases from J, leaving 16 bases between. The CDR3 region is CASTQPGLGETQYF. The CDR3 nucleotides read TGTGCCAGCACCCAACCAGGACTTGGAGAGACCCAGTACTTC.

This chain links TRBV7-3 with TRBJ1-2; 9 nucleotides agree with TRBD1. This CDR3 is built from 18 residues. Germline V gives CDR1 SGHTA, CDR2 FQGTGA. Unmatched junction bases numbered 14, after V lost 0 bases and J lost 6 bases. CDR3 sequence: CASSLTPRPGDREDGYTF. DNA of the CDR3: TGTGCCAGCAGCTTAACCCCGCGGCCCGGGGACAGGGAAGATGGCTACACCTTC.

The rearrangement links TRBV14 to TRBJ2-5; possible D gene TRBD2, 6 bases. V was pared by 1 base and J by 5 bases, with 17 bases between. The germline V gene has CDR1 SGHDN and CDR2 FVKESK. The CDR3 covers 16 residues. The CDR3 sequence is CASSQARRGSGETQYF. The CDR3 DNA sequence: TGTGCCAGCAGCCAAGCTAGGCGAGGAAGCGGGGAGACCCAGTACTTC.

V and J are TRBV5-1 and TRBJ1-1, with 7 positions matching TRBD1. The trim removed 2 bases at V and 4 bases at J, leaving 5 bases unmatched. This CDR3 has 14 amino acids. CDR1 is SGHRS, CDR2 YFSETQ, per germline. CDR3 DNA: TGCGCCAGCAGCTTAGGGACAGTGAGCACTGAAGCTTTCTTT. Encoded protein: CASSLGTVSTEAFF.

This clone came up once. The rearrangement joins TRBV5-1 to TRBJ2-7; 7 bases agree with TRBD2. CDR3 length equals 14 residues. V was clipped by 4 bases and J by 1 base; unmatched bases: 5. CDR1 and CDR2 (germline): SGHRS, YFSETQ. In DNA, the CDR3 is TGCGCCAGCAGCCCGAGCGGGGATTCCTACGAGCAGTACTTC. Translating gives CASSPSGDSYEQYF.

Concerning this clone: The junction does not match germline at one end; this may be a read error. The chain couples TRBV7-7 to TRBJ2-2; D may be TRBD2 (5 bases). The CDR3 consists of 15 residues. CDR1 is SSHAT and CDR2 is FNYEAQ in the germline V gene (reference sequence). CDR3 sequence (DNA): TGTGCTAGCAGCTTACTTCCTAGCTCTACCGGGGAGCTGTTTTTT. It yields the protein CASSLLPSSTGELFF.

V gene TRBV7-8 combines with J gene TRBJ1-1; TRBD1 might be the D (5 bases). V dropped 0 bases and J dropped 5 bases, with 19 bases sitting between them. This CDR3 region has 17 residues. Germline CDR1 is SGHVS and CDR2 is FQNEAQ. CDR3: CASSLAGERIYETEAFF. For the CDR3, the DNA is TGTGCCAGCAGCTTAGCAGGGGAAAGGATATACGAAACTGAAGCTTTCTTT. Drawing the rest from reference TRBV7-8 and TRBJ1-1, the complete variable domain is GAGVSQSPRYKVAKRGQDVALRCDPISGHVSLFWYQQALGQGPEFLTYFQNEAQLDKSGLPSDRFFAERPEGSVSTLKIQRTQQEDSAVYLCASSLAGERIYETEAFFGQGTRLTVV.

The chain joins TRBV5-1 to TRBJ2-3, with D possibly being TRBD1 or TRBD2 (5 bases each). V was clipped by 4 bases and J by 6 bases, with 15 bases between them. CDR1 is SGHRS and CDR2 is YFSETQ in the germline V gene. CDR3 length: 14 amino acids. The CDR3 DNA reads TGCGCCAGCAGCCCTGGGACCACGGGGGATACGCAGTATTTT. Its protein is CASSPGTTGDTQYF.

The chain links TRBV6-5 to TRBJ2-2; D possibly corresponds to TRBD1 (5 bases). The germline CDR1 and CDR2 sequences are MNHEY and SVGAGI. The ends were cut back, 2 bases at V and 1 base at J, with 8 bases in the middle. The CDR3 runs to 15 residues. As DNA, the CDR3 is TGTGCCAGCAGTTACAGGGGTGGGAACACCGGGGAGCTGTTTTTT. Its translation is CASSYRGGNTGELFF.

This clone turned up a few times. The CDR3 DNA reads as TGTGCCAGCAGCCCAGCCGGCGACAGCACAGATACGCAGTATTTT. It translates to CASSPAGDSTDTQYF. The chain has TRBV7-6 and TRBJ2-3, with no clear D. V shed 5 bases and J shed 0 bases, with 12 bases lying between them. In germline, CDR1 is SGHVS, CDR2 FNYEAQ. This CDR3 comprises 15 residues.

The rearrangement uses TRBV28 and TRBJ1-5, with D perhaps TRBD1 (6 bases). V shed 10 bases and J shed 8 bases, with 30 bases lying between them. Germline V gene lookup returns CDR1 MDHEN and CDR2 SYDVKM. The CDR3 spans 17 residues. The CDR3 DNA reads as TGTGCCACCCTGGGATCATCTGCAGGGGCCCGTTTAGAGCCCCAGCATTTT. It codes for CATLGSSAGARLEPQHF.

J is TRBJ2-7 and V is TRBV3-1 (or the pseudogene TRBV3-2); 9 bases line up with TRBD2. The CDR3 has 15 amino acids. CDR1 is LGHDT and CDR2 is YNNKEL in the germline V gene (reference sequence). Trimming removed 1 base from V and 5 bases from J; junction bases left unmatched: 6. CDR3 in DNA: TGTGCCAGCAGCCAAGCTGGGCTAGCGGGGCACGAGCAGTACTTC. This encodes CASSQAGLAGHEQYF.

The J gene is TRBJ2-3, the V gene TRBV14, with D possibly being TRBD2 (6 bases). Germline CDR1 and CDR2: SGHDN and FVKESK. This CDR3 is 16 amino acids long. Trimming stripped 0 bases from V and 2 bases from J, with 12 bases between. CDR3 sequence: CASSQEPAGPTDTQYF. As DNA, the CDR3 is TGTGCCAGCAGCCAAGAACCGGCGGGACCCACAGATACGCAGTATTTT.

The chain combines TRBV6-1 with TRBJ1-2; D unresolved. V was shortened by 1 base and J by 7 bases, with 16 bases between the two germline ends. Per germline, CDR1 MNHNS and CDR2 SASEGT. The CDR3 runs 15 residues. The CDR3 protein is CASSEVVGLPGGYTF. The CDR3 DNA sequence: TGTGCCAGCAGTGAAGTGGTGGGCCTGCCGGGTGGCTACACCTTC.

The rearrangement joins TRBV2 to TRBJ1-2, with D unresolved. Germline lookup yields CDR1 SNHLY and CDR2 FYNNEI. The length of the CDR3 is 14 residues. Trimming pared 3 bases from V and 4 bases from J, leaving 12 bases between. The DNA for the CDR3 is TGTGCCAGCAGTGATTTGGGAGTTTTCTATGGCTACACCTTC. The encoded protein is CASSDLGVFYGYTF.

This sequence joins TRBV18 and TRBJ1-2, with D perhaps matching TRBD1 (6 bases). Trimming cost V 3 bases and J 3 bases, with 11 bases left between them. This CDR3 spans 14 amino acids. Germline assignment: CDR1 KGHSH and CDR2 LQKENI. CDR3 sequence reads: CASSPGQSHYGYTF. The CDR3 DNA reads TGTGCCAGCTCACCGGGACAAAGCCACTATGGCTACACCTTC.

The CDR3 DNA reads as TGTGCCAGCAACGACGGGCAATACTATGGCTACACCTTC. Translated: CASNDGQYYGYTF. This rearrangement joins TRBV2 to TRBJ1-2, with D unclear. This CDR3 region has 13 residues. Per germline, CDR1 SNHLY and CDR2 FYNNEI. V dropped 7 bases and J dropped 3 bases, with 12 bases sitting between them.

By its share, this clone is medium-sized. A junction end diverges from the germline sequence, so it may reflect a read error. The J gene is TRBJ2-1, the V gene TRBV3-1 (or the pseudogene TRBV3-2); D not certain. This CDR3 has 11 amino acids. CDR1 and CDR2 from the germline V gene are LGHDT and YNNKEL (reference sequence). CDR3 sequence reads: CASSQGRDPLF. The CDR3 bases are TGTGCCAGCAGCCAAGGAAGGGATCCCCTCTTC.

This clone has only a few counts. CDR3 sequence: CSAPRAGENTF. In DNA, the CDR3 is TGCAGTGCTCCCCGGGCTGGTGAGAACACCTTC. The V and J genes are TRBV20-1 and TRBJ1-2; the D is unclear. Germline-derived CDR1 and CDR2 are DFQATT and SNEGSKA (reference sequence). This CDR3 is built from 11 residues. V was shortened by 5 bases and J by 12 bases, with 16 bases between the two germline ends.

Of note for this clone: An end of the junction differs from the germline gene, which may be a read error. V gene TRBV7-7 combines with J gene TRBJ1-4; D not certain. The CDR3 spans 13 residues. Per germline, CDR1 SSHAT and CDR2 FNYEAQ (reference sequence). This CDR3 is CASSVATNEKLFF. CDR3 bases: TGTGCTAGCAGCGTTGCAACTAATGAAAAACTGTTTTTT.